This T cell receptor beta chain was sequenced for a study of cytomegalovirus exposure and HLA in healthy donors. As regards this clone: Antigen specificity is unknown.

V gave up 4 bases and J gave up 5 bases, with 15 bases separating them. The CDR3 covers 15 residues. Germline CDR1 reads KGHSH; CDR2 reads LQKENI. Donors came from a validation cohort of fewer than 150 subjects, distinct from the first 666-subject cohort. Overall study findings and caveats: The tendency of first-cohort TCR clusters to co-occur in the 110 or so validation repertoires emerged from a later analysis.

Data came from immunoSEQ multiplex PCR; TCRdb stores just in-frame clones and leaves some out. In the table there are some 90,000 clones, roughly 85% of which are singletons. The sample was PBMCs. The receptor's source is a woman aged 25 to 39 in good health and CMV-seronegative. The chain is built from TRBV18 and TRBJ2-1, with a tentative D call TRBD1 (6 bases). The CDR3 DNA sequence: TGTGCCAGCTCACAAGGACAGACAAGTAACAATGAGCAGTTCTTC. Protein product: CASSQGQTSNNEQFF.